This paragraph reports one TCR beta chain. Its cognate antigen is unknown. Sequencing was performed with immunoSEQ multiplex PCR; in TCRdb, only in-frame clones are kept and a portion is missing. The repertoire includes fewer than 250,000 clones, roughly 87% of them detected once, and 2% sits in the top ten. The data originate from a study of cytomegalovirus exposure and HLA in healthy donors. Study information: The 120 validation repertoires and the roughly 670 first-cohort repertoires shared a platform, a later analysis reported. Overall study findings and caveats: In vitro confirmation showed three CMV-associated chains to be CMV antigen specific.

CDR1 and CDR2 (germline): LNHNV, YYDKDF (reference sequence). V was cut by 1 base and J by 4 bases, with 14 bases left in between. The CDR3 totals 16 residues. Sequenced material: PBMCs. The genes are TRBV15 and TRBJ1-5, with a weak D call TRBD1 (6 bases). This TCR derives from a woman aged 18-29 years in good health and CMV-seropositive. CDR3 in amino acids: CATSRGTVRANQPQHF. Here the CDR3 DNA reads TGTGCCACCAGCAGAGGGACAGTGCGGGCAAATCAGCCCCAGCATTTT.